What follows are 5 T cell receptor beta chains derived from one specimen sequenced in a study of technical replicates of blood from several donors. The assay was immunoSEQ multiplex PCR, and TCRdb's table has in-frame clones only and misses some. Of some 84,000 clones detected, around 90% appear once; the ten largest clones hold 0.39%. The sample consisted of T cells isolated from PBMCs. The receptor set was obtained from a human donor in good health.

The rearrangement uses TRBV5-1 and TRBJ2-3; 9 bases map to TRBD2. CDR1 is SGHRS, CDR2 YFSETQ, per germline. V was pared by 4 bases and J by 0 bases, with 6 bases of the junction left unmatched. This CDR3 has 16 residues. The CDR3 sequence: CASSRSGSPSTDTQYF. Here the CDR3 DNA reads TGCGCCAGCAGCCGTAGCGGGAGCCCTAGCACAGATACGCAGTATTTT.

This chain links TRBV5-4 with TRBJ2-7, with TRBD1 identical over 7 bases. Germline assignment: CDR1 SGHNT and CDR2 YYREEE (reference sequence). The CDR3 runs to 14 residues. V lost 3 bases, J lost 2 bases, and 5 bases stayed unmatched. CDR3 DNA: TGTGCCAGCAGCTCGAAAGGACAGGCCTACGAGCAGTACTTC. As protein: CASSSKGQAYEQYF.

This clone was found once. This chain joins TRBV2 and TRBJ2-1; D perhaps matches TRBD1 (5 bases). V lost 4 bases to trimming and J lost 10 bases, with 11 bases between them. The CDR3 has 12 amino acids. Germline V gives CDR1 SNHLY, CDR2 FYNNEI. The CDR3 region is CASSVQGSEQFF. The CDR3 nucleotides read TGTGCCAGCAGTGTCCAGGGCTCCGAGCAGTTCTTC.

The chain is built from TRBV6-5 and TRBJ2-1; 12 positions match TRBD2. Germline-derived CDR1 and CDR2 are MNHEY and SVGAGI. The CDR3 covers 14 residues. V shed 5 bases and J 8 bases; nucleotides not matched to a gene: 4. CDR3 residues: CASSRGLAGDEQFF. As DNA, the CDR3 is TGTGCCAGCAGTCGGGGACTAGCGGGCGATGAGCAGTTCTTC.

V gene TRBV19 combines with J gene TRBJ2-7; D is perhaps TRBD1 (5 bases). V was trimmed by 8 bases and J by 3 bases, leaving 20 bases between them. The CDR3 sequence is 15 residues long. Germline CDR1 LNHDA, CDR2 SQIVND (reference sequence). Here the CDR3 DNA reads TGTGCCAGTGGAGCAGGGTCCGGACCCTTCTACGAGCAGTACTTC. The encoded protein is CASGAGSGPFYEQYF. Full variable domain (rest looked up from reference TRBV19 and TRBJ2-7): DGGITQSPKYLFRKEGQNVTLSCEQNLNHDAMYWYRQDPGQGLRLIYYSQIVNDFQKGDIAEGYSVSREKKESFPLTVTSAQKNPTAFYLCASGAGSGPFYEQYFGPGTRLTVT.